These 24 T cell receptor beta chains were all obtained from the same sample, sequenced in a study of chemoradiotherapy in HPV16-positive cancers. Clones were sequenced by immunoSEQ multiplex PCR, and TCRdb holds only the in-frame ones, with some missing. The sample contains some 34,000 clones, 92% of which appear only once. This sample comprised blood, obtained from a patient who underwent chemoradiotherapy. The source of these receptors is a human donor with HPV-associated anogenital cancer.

CDR3 coding DNA: TGTGCCAGCAGCTCGCTAGCGGGGGGGCTCTTCAATGAGCAGTTCTTC. Protein: CASSSLAGGLFNEQFF. The chain joins TRBV7-2 to TRBJ2-1, with TRBD2 matching over 12 bases. This CDR3 comprises 16 residues. Germline V gene lookup returns CDR1 SGHTA and CDR2 FQGNSA. With V trimmed by 4 bases and J by 6 bases, 7 bases remained unmatched.

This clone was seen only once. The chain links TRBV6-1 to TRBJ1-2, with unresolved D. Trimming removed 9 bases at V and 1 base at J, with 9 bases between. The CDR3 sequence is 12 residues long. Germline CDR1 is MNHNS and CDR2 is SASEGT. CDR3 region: CASWGLNYGYTF. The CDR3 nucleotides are TGTGCCAGTTGGGGTCTTAACTATGGCTACACCTTC.

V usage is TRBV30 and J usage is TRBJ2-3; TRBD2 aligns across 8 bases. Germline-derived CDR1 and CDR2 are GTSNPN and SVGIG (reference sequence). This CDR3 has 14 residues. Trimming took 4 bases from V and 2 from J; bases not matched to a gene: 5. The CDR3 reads CAWKRGPDTDTQYF. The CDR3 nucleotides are TGTGCCTGGAAGCGGGGGCCAGACACAGATACGCAGTATTTT. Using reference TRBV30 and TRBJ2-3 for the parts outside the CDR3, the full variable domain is SQTIHQWPATLVQPVGSPLSLECTVEGTSNPNLYWYRQAAGRGLQLLFYSVGIGQISSEVPQNLSASRPQDRQFILSSKKLLLSDSGFYLCAWKRGPDTDTQYFGPGTRLTVL.

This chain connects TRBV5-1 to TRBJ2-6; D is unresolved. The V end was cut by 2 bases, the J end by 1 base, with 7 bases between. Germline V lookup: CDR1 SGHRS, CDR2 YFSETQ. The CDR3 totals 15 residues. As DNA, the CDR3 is TGCGCCAGCAGCTTCGGTGGATCTGGGGCCAACGTCCTGACTTTC. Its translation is CASSFGGSGANVLTF.

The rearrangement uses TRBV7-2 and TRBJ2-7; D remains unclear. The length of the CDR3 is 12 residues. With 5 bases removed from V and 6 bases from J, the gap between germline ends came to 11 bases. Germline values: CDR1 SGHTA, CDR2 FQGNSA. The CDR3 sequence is CASSPSRAEQYF. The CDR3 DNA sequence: TGTGCCAGCAGCCCCTCTCGGGCCGAGCAGTACTTC.

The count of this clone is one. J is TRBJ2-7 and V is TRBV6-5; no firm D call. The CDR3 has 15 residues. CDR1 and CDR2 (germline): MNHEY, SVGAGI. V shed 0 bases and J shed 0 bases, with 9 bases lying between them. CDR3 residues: CASSYSFFNSYEQYF. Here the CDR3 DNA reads TGTGCCAGCAGTTACTCTTTCTTTAACTCCTACGAGCAGTACTTC.

The DNA of the CDR3 is TGTGCCAGCAGCCCACCTAGCGGGGTGGCCAACGTCCTGACTTTC. Translating it yields CASSPPSGVANVLTF. This sequence joins TRBV9 and TRBJ2-6, with 9 bases identical to TRBD2. CDR3 length: 15 amino acids. After removal of 4 bases from V and 6 bases from J, the junction contained 5 bases not matched to a gene. The V gene's germline CDR1 is SGDLS and CDR2 YYNGEE. Full variable domain (outside the CDR3, taken from reference TRBV9 and TRBJ2-6): DSGVTQTPKHLITATGQRVTLRCSPRSGDLSVYWYQQSLDQGLQFLIQYYNGEERAKGNILERFSAQQFPDLHSELNLSSLELGDSALYFCASSPPSGVANVLTFGAGSRLTVL.

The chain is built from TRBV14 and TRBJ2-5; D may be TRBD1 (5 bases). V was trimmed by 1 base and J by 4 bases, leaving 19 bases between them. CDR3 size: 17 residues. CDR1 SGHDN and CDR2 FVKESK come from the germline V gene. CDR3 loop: CASSQVGRPRVRETQYF. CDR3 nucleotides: TGTGCCAGCAGCCAAGTAGGTCGGCCCAGGGTTAGAGAGACCCAGTACTTC. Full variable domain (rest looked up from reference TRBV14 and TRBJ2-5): EAGVTQFPSHSVIEKGQTVTLRCDPISGHDNLYWYRRVMGKEIKFLLHFVKESKQDESGMPNNRFLAERTGGTYSTLKVQPAELEDSGVYFCASSQVGRPRVRETQYFGPGTRLLVL.

The CDR3 nucleotides are TGTGCCAGCAGCACTGGGGCGTATTACAATGAGCAGTTCTTC. Protein: CASSTGAYYNEQFF. The chain links TRBV5-6 to TRBJ2-1; D is possibly TRBD1 (5 bases). Germline V gene sequence: CDR1 SGHDT, CDR2 YYEEEE. The CDR3 extends over 14 amino acids. The germline V and J ends were trimmed by 4 bases and 4 bases, with 12 bases remaining between them.

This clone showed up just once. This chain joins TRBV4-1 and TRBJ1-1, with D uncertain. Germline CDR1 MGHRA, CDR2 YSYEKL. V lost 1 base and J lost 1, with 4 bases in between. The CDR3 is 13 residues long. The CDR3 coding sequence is TGCGCCAGCAGCCAAGTAGCGAACACTGAAGCTTTCTTT. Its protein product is CASSQVANTEAFF.

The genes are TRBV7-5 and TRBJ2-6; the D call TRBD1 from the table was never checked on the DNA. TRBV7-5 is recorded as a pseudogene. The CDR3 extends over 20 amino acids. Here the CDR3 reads CARSLMVPGQGASGANVLTF. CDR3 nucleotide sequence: TGTGCCAGAAGCTTAATGGTTCCGGGACAGGGGGCTTCTGGGGCCAACGTCCTGACTTTC.

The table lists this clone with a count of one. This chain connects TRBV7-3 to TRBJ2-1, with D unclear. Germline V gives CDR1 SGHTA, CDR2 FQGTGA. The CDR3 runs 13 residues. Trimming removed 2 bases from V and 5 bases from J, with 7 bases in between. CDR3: CASSLSGNNEQFF. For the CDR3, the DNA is TGTGCCAGCAGCTTATCAGGTAACAATGAGCAGTTCTTC. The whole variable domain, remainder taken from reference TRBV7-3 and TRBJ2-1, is GAGVSQTPSNKVTEKGKYVELRCDPISGHTALYWYRQSLGQGPEFLIYFQGTGAADDSGLPNDRFFAVRPEGSVSTLKIQRTERGDSAVYLCASSLSGNNEQFFGPGTRLTVL.

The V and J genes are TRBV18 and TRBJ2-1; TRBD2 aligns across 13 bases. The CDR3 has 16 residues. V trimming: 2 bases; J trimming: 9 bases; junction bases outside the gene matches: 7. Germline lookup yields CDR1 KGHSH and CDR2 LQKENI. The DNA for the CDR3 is TGTGCCAGCTCACCAAATAGACTAGCGGGGGGAAGTGAGCAGTTCTTC. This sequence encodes CASSPNRLAGGSEQFF.

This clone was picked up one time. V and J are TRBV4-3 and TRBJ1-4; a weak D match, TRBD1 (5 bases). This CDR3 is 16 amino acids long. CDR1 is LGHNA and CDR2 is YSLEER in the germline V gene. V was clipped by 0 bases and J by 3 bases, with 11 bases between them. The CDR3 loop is CASSQDLGTSNEKLFF. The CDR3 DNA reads TGCGCCAGCAGCCAAGATTTGGGGACTTCTAATGAAAAACTGTTTTTT.

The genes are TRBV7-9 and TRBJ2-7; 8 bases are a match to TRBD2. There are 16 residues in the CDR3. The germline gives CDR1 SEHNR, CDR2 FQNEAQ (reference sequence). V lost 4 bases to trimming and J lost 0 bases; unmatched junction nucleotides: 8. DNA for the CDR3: TGTGCCAGCAGCTACCGCCGGGAGGGTCCCTCCTACGAGCAGTACTTC. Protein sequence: CASSYRREGPSYEQYF.

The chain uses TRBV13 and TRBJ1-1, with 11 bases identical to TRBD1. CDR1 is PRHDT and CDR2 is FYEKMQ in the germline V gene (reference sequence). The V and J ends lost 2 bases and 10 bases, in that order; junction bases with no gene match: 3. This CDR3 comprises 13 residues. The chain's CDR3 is CASSLWDRGLAFF. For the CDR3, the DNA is TGTGCCAGCAGCTTATGGGACAGGGGGTTAGCTTTCTTT.

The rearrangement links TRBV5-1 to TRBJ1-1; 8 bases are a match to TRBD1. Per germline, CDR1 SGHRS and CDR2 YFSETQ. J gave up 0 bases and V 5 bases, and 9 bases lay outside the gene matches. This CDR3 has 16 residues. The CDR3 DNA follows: TGCGCCAGCAGACCAGACAGGGGAGGGGTGAACACTGAAGCTTTCTTT. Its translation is CASRPDRGGVNTEAFF.

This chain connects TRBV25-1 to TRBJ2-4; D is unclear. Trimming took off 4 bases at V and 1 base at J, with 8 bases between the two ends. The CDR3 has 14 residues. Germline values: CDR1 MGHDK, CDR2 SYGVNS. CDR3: CASSVGGAKNIQYF. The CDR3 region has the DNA TGTGCCAGCAGTGTCGGTGGGGCCAAAAACATTCAGTACTTC.

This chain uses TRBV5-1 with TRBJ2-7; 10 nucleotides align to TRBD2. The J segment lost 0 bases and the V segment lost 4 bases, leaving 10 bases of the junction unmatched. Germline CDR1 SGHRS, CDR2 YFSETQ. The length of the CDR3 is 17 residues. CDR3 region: CASSATASGGASYEQYF. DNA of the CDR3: TGCGCCAGCAGCGCCACGGCTAGCGGGGGCGCCTCCTACGAGCAGTACTTC.

The CDR3 is CASSIVYVDRTYGYTF. The CDR3 DNA reads TGTGCCAGTAGTATAGTATACGTCGACAGGACCTATGGCTACACCTTC. The chain links TRBV19 to TRBJ1-2, with D tentatively TRBD1 (6 bases). Trimming shortened V by 1 base and J by 4 bases, and 16 bases separated the two germline ends. The CDR3 consists of 16 residues. Germline-derived CDR1 and CDR2 are LNHDA and SQIVND (reference sequence).

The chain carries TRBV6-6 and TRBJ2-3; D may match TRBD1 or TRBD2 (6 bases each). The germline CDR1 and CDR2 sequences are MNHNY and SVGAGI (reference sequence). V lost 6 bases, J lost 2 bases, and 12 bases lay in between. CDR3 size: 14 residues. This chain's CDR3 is CASRKGGATDTQYF. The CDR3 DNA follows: TGTGCCAGCAGAAAGGGGGGAGCCACAGATACGCAGTATTTT.

The chain's CDR3 is CASSQGTGGSYSPLHF. The CDR3 DNA follows: TGCGCCAGCAGCCAGGGGACAGGGGGCAGTTATTCACCCCTCCACTTT. The V call is TRBV5-1, the J call TRBJ1-6; 12 bases agree with TRBD1. V was clipped by 4 bases and J by 8 bases; unmatched bases: 7. Germline values: CDR1 SGHRS, CDR2 YFSETQ. The CDR3 runs to 16 residues.

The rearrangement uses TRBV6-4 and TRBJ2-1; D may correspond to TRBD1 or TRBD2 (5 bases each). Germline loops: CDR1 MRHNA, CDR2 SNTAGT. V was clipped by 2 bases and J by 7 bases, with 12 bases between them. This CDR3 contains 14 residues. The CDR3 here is CASSDGNEGNEQFF. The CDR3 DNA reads TGTGCCAGCAGTGACGGAAACGAGGGGAATGAGCAGTTCTTC.

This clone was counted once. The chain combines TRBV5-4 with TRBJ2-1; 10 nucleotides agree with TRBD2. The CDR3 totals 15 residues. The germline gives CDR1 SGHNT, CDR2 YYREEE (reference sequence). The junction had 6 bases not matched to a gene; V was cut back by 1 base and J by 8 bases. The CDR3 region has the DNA TGTGCCAGCAGCTTGACGCCTAGCGGGGGTGATGAGCAGTTCTTC. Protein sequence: CASSLTPSGGDEQFF.